Each of the 11 T cell receptor beta chains below was sequenced from the same sample in a study of graft-versus-host responses after intestinal transplantation. The protocol was immunoSEQ multiplex PCR, while the TCRdb copy is restricted to in-frame clones and leaves out a portion. In the table there are about 93,000 clones, approximately 92% of which are singletons. The antigens these receptors bind are not known. Sample: unstimulated CD8+ T cells sorted from spleen or lymph node cells, taken before intestinal transplant. These TCRs come from a human donor who received an intestinal transplant.

The V and J genes are TRBV7-3 and TRBJ1-2, with D possibly matching TRBD1 (6 bases). The CDR3 is 15 amino acids. Trimming left V 2 bases short and J 6 bases short, with 16 bases between. Germline V CDR1 and CDR2: SGHTA, FQGTGA. This CDR3 is CASSLSGPWDNGYTF. The CDR3 coding sequence is TGTGCCAGCAGCTTATCCGGACCCTGGGACAATGGCTACACCTTC.

V usage is TRBV13 and J usage is TRBJ1-6; D is unclear. The CDR3 is 14 amino acids. Trimming shortened V by 2 bases and J by 4 bases, and 6 bases separated the two germline ends. Germline V gene data show CDR1 as PRHDT and CDR2 as FYEKMQ (reference sequence). The CDR3 DNA follows: TGTGCCAGCAGCTTATATCGGTATAATTCACCCCTCCACTTT. Translated, it gives CASSLYRYNSPLHF.

This clone was seen a handful of times. This chain joins TRBV5-6 and TRBJ2-1, with 13 bases lining up with TRBD2. Trimming took 4 bases from V and 2 from J; bases not matched to a gene: 9. Germline V gene sequence: CDR1 SGHDT, CDR2 YYEEEE. The CDR3 has 18 amino acids. The CDR3 nucleotides read TGTGCCAGCAGCATCGCCGGGACTAGCGGGACAACCTACAATGAGCAGTTCTTC. It encodes CASSIAGTSGTTYNEQFF.

This rearrangement joins TRBV7-9 to TRBJ2-3, with TRBD2 matching 13 bases. V lost 3 bases and J lost 4; bases outside the gene matches: 1. CDR1 and CDR2 from the germline V gene are SEHNR and FQNEAQ (reference sequence). The CDR3 is made up of 15 amino acids. The CDR3 region has the DNA TGTGCCAGCAGCTTTACTAGCGGGAGGGCAGATACGCAGTATTTT. Its protein product is CASSFTSGRADTQYF. The full variable domain, completed using reference TRBV7-9 and TRBJ2-3, is DTGVSQNPRHKITKRGQNVTFRCDPISEHNRLYWYRQTLGQGPEFLTYFQNEAQLEKSRLLSDRFSAERPKGSFSTLEIQRTEQGDSAMYLCASSFTSGRADTQYFGPGTRLTVL.

The V and J genes are TRBV14 and TRBJ2-2; D is uncertain. Germline CDR1 reads SGHDN; CDR2 reads FVKESK. Trimming took 0 bases from V and 3 from J, leaving 5 bases between them. The CDR3 length is 14 residues. The CDR3 nucleotides are TGTGCCAGCAGCCAAGATCCTTACACCGGGGAGCTGTTTTTT. Residues: CASSQDPYTGELFF.

V is TRBV7-9 and J is TRBJ2-7, with TRBD2 matching over 7 bases. The junction had 13 bases not matched to a gene; V was cut back by 0 bases and J by 2 bases. CDR3 size: 18 residues. Germline V gene lookup returns CDR1 SEHNR and CDR2 FQNEAQ (reference sequence). CDR3 nucleotide sequence: TGTGCCAGCAGCTTAGCTTGGGAGCGGGGCACCGAGACCTACGAGCAGTACTTC. Protein: CASSLAWERGTETYEQYF.

V and J are TRBV5-6 and TRBJ2-7; a possible D gene is TRBD2 (5 bases). In germline, CDR1 is SGHDT, CDR2 YYEEEE. The CDR3 runs to 16 residues. V was clipped by 4 bases and J by 0 bases, with 17 bases between them. The CDR3 nucleotides are TGTGCCAGCAGCGCCGGACTGATTCGGCCCTCCTACGAGCAGTACTTC. This sequence encodes CASSAGLIRPSYEQYF.

The chain joins TRBV4-1 to TRBJ2-7; D unresolved. The V end lost 2 bases, the J end lost 6 bases, and 8 bases lay between the germline ends. Germline CDR1 is MGHRA and CDR2 is YSYEKL. The CDR3 runs to 12 residues. This CDR3 is CASSQTVGEQYF. CDR3 bases: TGCGCCAGCAGCCAAACTGTTGGCGAGCAGTACTTC.

The chain uses TRBV11-2 and TRBJ2-1; weak D call: TRBD2 (5 bases). V gave up 1 base and J gave up 8 bases, with 12 bases separating them. CDR1 SGHAT and CDR2 FQNNGV come from the germline V gene. This CDR3 region has 14 residues. The CDR3 bases are TGTGCCAGCAGCTTAGTCGCTAGCCTCGATGAGCAGTTCTTC. This translates into CASSLVASLDEQFF.

The rearrangement uses TRBV5-5 and TRBJ2-1, with D possibly TRBD2 on 6 matching bases. The CDR3 is 14 residues long. Trimming took 0 bases from V and 7 from J, leaving 11 bases between them. The germline V gene has CDR1 SGHKS and CDR2 YYEKEE (reference sequence). The CDR3 coding sequence is TGTGCCAGCAGCTTGGTAATTGCGGGAAATGAGCAGTTCTTC. It is translated as CASSLVIAGNEQFF.

The V gene is TRBV6-5, the J gene TRBJ2-5; a weak D match, TRBD2 (6 bases). The V end lost 0 bases, the J end lost 2 bases, and 10 bases lay between the germline ends. Looked up from germline, CDR1 is MNHEY and CDR2 is SVGAGI. The CDR3 extends over 15 amino acids. CDR3 bases: TGTGCCAGCAGTTACTCGGCTAGCGAACAAGAGACCCAGTACTTC. Its translation: CASSYSASEQETQYF.